This record looks at one T cell receptor (beta chain) sequence and its context. The antigen remains undetermined. The CDR3 loop spans 15 amino acids. The ends were cut back, 3 bases at V and 5 bases at J, with 16 bases in the middle. CDR1 SNHLY and CDR2 FYNNEI come from the germline V gene. TCRdb's table, derived via immunoSEQ multiplex PCR, lists solely in-frame clones and lacks some. The sample lists around 1,900,000 clones, roughly 95% seen once, with around 1.7% in the top ten. This sample was taken from a study of shared clonotypes between healthy human individuals. Study outcomes and limitations: Shared clonotypes: 4.5% to 5% naive CD4, roughly 3.8% naive CD8, 2.3% memory CD4, around 0.4% memory CD8.

Naive CD8 isolation took CD45RO-negative cells positively selected for CCR7 and excluded terminally differentiated effector memory CD45RA+ cells. The V and J genes are TRBV2 and TRBJ1-1; D gene ambiguous. Material for sequencing was naive CD8+ T cells from PBMCs. The clonotype originates from a man aged 18 to 29 in good health. Some clones in this sample may be carry-over from other donors' samples. The CDR3 loop is CASSDRTALWTEAFF. CDR3 sequence (DNA): TGTGCCAGCAGTGACAGGACGGCCTTGTGGACTGAAGCTTTCTTT.